Listed below are T cell receptor beta chains from one sample, sequenced in a study of T cell repertoires in cytomegalovirus infection. These TCRs' antigens remain unknown. TCRdb redid the calling of the reads with MiXCR, one entry per CDR3 protein. The sample has some 270,000 distinct CDR3 sequences; less than 25% are singletons. The sample consisted of cultured PBMCs, taken from culture after CMV antigen stimulation. The receptors come from a human donor in good health (CMV status not recorded). Some clones in this sample may be carry-over from other donors' samples. Each CDR3 is given with its conserved first and last residue. Each record gives: V gene, J gene, CDR3 protein.

V: TRBV7-2
J: TRBJ2-1
CDR3: CASSFTRDNEQFF

V: TRBV20-1
J: TRBJ1-5
CDR3: CSATVGQPYSNQPQHF

V: TRBV6-5
J: TRBJ1-1
CDR3: CASSYREWGTEAFF

V: TRBV7-6
J: TRBJ2-6
CDR3: CASSLDAGSGANVLTF

V: TRBV12-3/TRBV12-4
J: TRBJ2-7
CDR3: CASRPGTSGIRSYEQYF

V: TRBV6-1
J: TRBJ2-1
CDR3: CASSGTSGSNVFF

V: TRBV10-3
J: TRBJ2-5
CDR3: CAISAKEGGMKTQYF

V: TRBV12-3/TRBV12-4
J: TRBJ2-7
CDR3: CASSLGSLSHEQYF

V: TRBV28
J: TRBJ1-4
CDR3: CASSTTWTGEKLFF

V: TRBV28
J: TRBJ1-1
CDR3: CASSSGTIGEAFF

V: TRBV7-3
J: TRBJ2-1
CDR3: CASSLSPSGSYNEQFF

V: TRBV7-2
J: TRBJ2-1
CDR3: CASRLGDEQFF

V: TRBV4-1
J: TRBJ1-3
CDR3: CASSQNPTEGNTIYF

V: TRBV18
J: TRBJ2-3
CDR3: CASSPNGLAGGRDTQYF

V: TRBV5-4
J: TRBJ1-2
CDR3: CASSLVQGRSYGYTF

V: TRBV19
J: TRBJ2-2
CDR3: CASSPLLAGAGTGELFF

V: TRBV7-2
J: TRBJ2-3
CDR3: CASSWGGASTDTQYF